The rows below give T cell receptor beta chains drawn from one sample of a study of graft-versus-host responses after intestinal transplantation. Their target antigens are unknown. The table came from immunoSEQ multiplex PCR; TCRdb's copy has only in-frame clones and leaves some out. The table lists some 90,000 clones, just under 95% of them singletons. The sequences come from unstimulated CD8+ T cells sorted from spleen or lymph node cells, collected before intestinal transplant. The source of these receptors is a human donor who received an intestinal transplant. Both conserved end residues are part of each CDR3. Fields, in order: clone size, J gene, V gene, D gene, CDR3 protein, CDR3 DNA. The D gene is left open where the match is weak. Clone size is given for some rows only: seen once, a few or many times, or a class if the clone is expanded.

>NA|TRBJ2-7|TRBV11-3|NA
CASSALVSYEQYF
TGTGCCAGCAGCGCACTAGTTTCGTACGAGCAGTACTTC
>NA|TRBJ2-3|TRBV19|TRBD2
CASSWGSGGSTDTQYF
TGTGCCAGTAGTTGGGGTAGCGGGGGTAGCACAGATACGCAGTATTTT
>NA|TRBJ2-7|TRBV7-6|NA
CASSSPQKEQYF
TGTGCCAGCAGCTCCCCCCAGAAGGAGCAGTACTTC
>NA|TRBJ2-1|TRBV9|NA
CASSPEVSELYNEQFF
TGTGCCAGCAGCCCAGAAGTGTCGGAGCTCTACAATGAGCAGTTCTTC
>NA|TRBJ2-7|TRBV5-6|NA
CASSLSAGRSSYEQYF
TGTGCCAGCAGCTTGTCGGCGGGCCGGAGCTCCTACGAGCAGTACTTC
>NA|TRBJ2-7|TRBV19|NA
CACTPGLGGEQYF
TGTGCCTGCACACCGGGTTTAGGGGGCGAGCAGTACTTC
>NA|TRBJ1-2|TRBV9|TRBD1
CASSGTGGLSYGYTF
TGTGCCAGCAGCGGGACAGGGGGGTTGAGCTATGGCTACACCTTC
>NA|TRBJ2-1|TRBV27|TRBD2
CASSLGLAGYNEQFF
TGTGCCAGCAGTTTAGGTCTAGCGGGGTACAATGAGCAGTTCTTC
>NA|TRBJ2-7|TRBV4-1|TRBD1
CASSQRTGREQYF
TGCGCCAGCAGCCAACGGACAGGGCGCGAGCAGTACTTC
>NA|TRBJ2-3|TRBV5-1|NA
CASSLVVILGRSTDTQYF
TGCGCCAGCAGCTTGGTAGTAATCCTCGGGAGAAGCACAGATACGCAGTATTTT
>NA|TRBJ1-6|TRBV12-5|TRBD1
CASGTGTGGATRHSPLHF
TGTGCTAGTGGTACCGGGACAGGGGGCGCGACTCGGCATTCACCCCTCCACTTT
>NA|TRBJ2-1|TRBV29-1|TRBD1
CSAGQVNYGPSEQFF
TGCAGCGCCGGACAGGTTAATTATGGTCCCAGCGAGCAGTTCTTC
>NA|TRBJ2-6|TRBV5-1|NA
CASSFIQGGANVLTF
TGCGCCAGCAGCTTTATTCAGGGAGGGGCCAACGTCCTGACTTTC
>NA|TRBJ2-7|TRBV5-8|TRBD1
CARGSEGGFYEQYF
TGTGCCAGGGGGTCGGAAGGGGGCTTCTACGAGCAGTACTTC
>NA|TRBJ2-7|TRBV6-1|NA
CASSEGDTSYEQYF
TGTGCCAGCAGTGAAGGGGACACCTCCTACGAGCAGTACTTC
>NA|TRBJ2-7|TRBV11-3|TRBD2
CASSLGSLAGVVEQYF
TGTGCCAGCAGCTTAGGCTCCCTAGCGGGGGTGGTCGAGCAGTACTTC
>NA|TRBJ2-7|TRBV28|TRBD1
CASHFGQGTDEQYF
TGTGCCAGCCATTTCGGACAGGGGACAGACGAGCAGTACTTC
>NA|TRBJ2-5|TRBV11-2|NA
CASSLGIQGRETQYF
TGTGCCAGCAGCTTAGGAATACAGGGTAGGGAGACCCAGTACTTC
>NA|TRBJ2-7|TRBV6-5|NA
CASSYADKTYEQYF
TGTGCCAGCAGTTACGCTGACAAAACCTACGAGCAGTACTTC
>NA|TRBJ1-4|TRBV5-6|NA
CASSLVGSEKLFF
TGTGCCAGCAGCTTAGTGGGCAGTGAAAAACTGTTTTTT
>NA|TRBJ2-5|TRBV9|TRBD2
CASSVGTSGGVEETQYF
TGTGCCAGCAGCGTTGGGACTAGCGGGGGGGTTGAAGAGACCCAGTACTTC
>NA|TRBJ2-1|TRBV7-3|TRBD2
CASSPSGGAYTEQFF
TGTGCCAGCAGTCCAAGCGGGGGGGCGTATACTGAGCAGTTCTTC
>NA|TRBJ2-7|TRBV4-1|NA
CASSQPPTVLGYEQYF
TGCGCCAGCAGCCAGCCACCGACAGTGCTCGGCTACGAGCAGTACTTC
>NA|TRBJ1-1|TRBV11-1|NA
CASNYLYGSYTEAFF
TGTGCCAGCAACTATTTGTACGGGAGTTACACTGAAGCTTTCTTT
>NA|TRBJ2-2|TRBV27|TRBD1
CASSTLGTGGTGELFF
TGTGCCAGCAGTACCCTAGGGACAGGGGGAACCGGGGAGCTGTTTTTT
>NA|TRBJ2-7|TRBV9|TRBD2
CASSAGTSRSYEQYF
TGTGCCAGCAGCGCGGGGACTAGCCGATCCTACGAGCAGTACTTC
>NA|TRBJ1-3|TRBV4-1|TRBD1
CASSQGGPGTDSLFGNTIYF
TGCGCCAGCAGCCAAGGGGGGCCTGGGACAGACTCTTTATTTGGAAACACCATATATTTT
>NA|TRBJ2-2|TRBV6-5|NA
CASSQSPANTGELFF
TGTGCCAGCAGCCAATCCCCAGCGAACACCGGGGAGCTGTTTTTT
>NA|TRBJ1-5|TRBV9|TRBD1
CASSVGGGADQPQHF
TGTGCCAGCAGCGTAGGAGGGGGCGCGGATCAGCCCCAGCATTTT
>NA|TRBJ2-5|TRBV13|NA
CASSLGPRGQETQYF
TGTGCCAGCAGCTTAGGTCCCAGGGGCCAAGAGACCCAGTACTTC
>NA|TRBJ1-2|TRBV9|NA
CASSVGGGAYGYTF
TGTGCCAGCAGCGTAGGAGGTGGTGCCTATGGCTACACCTTC
>NA|TRBJ1-1|TRBV5-1|NA
CASRGQGTEAFF
TGCGCCAGCAGGGGGCAGGGCACTGAAGCTTTCTTT
>NA|TRBJ1-1|TRBV19|TRBD1
CASGTGTEAFF
TGTGCCAGTGGGACAGGAACTGAAGCTTTCTTT
>NA|TRBJ1-6|TRBV4-3|NA
CASSQDRVVGSPLHF
TGCGCCAGCAGCCAAGACCGGGTAGTCGGTTCACCCCTCCACTTT
>NA|TRBJ1-5|TRBV12-5|NA
CASGSSRLQPQHF
TGTGCTAGTGGTTCCTCCCGGTTGCAGCCCCAGCATTTT
>NA|TRBJ1-2|TRBV29-1|TRBD1
CSVEGTGTGYGYTF
TGCAGCGTTGAAGGGACCGGGACAGGGTATGGCTACACCTTC
>NA|TRBJ2-1|TRBV30|TRBD2
CAWRLTSGGINEQFF
TGTGCCTGGAGGTTGACTAGCGGGGGCATCAATGAGCAGTTCTTC
>NA|TRBJ2-5|TRBV7-9|TRBD2
CASSLASLAEQETQYF
TGTGCCAGCAGCTTAGCGTCTCTAGCGGAACAAGAGACCCAGTACTTC
>once|TRBJ2-7|TRBV2|NA
CASSPFSSYEQYF
TGTGCCAGCAGTCCGTTTAGCTCCTACGAGCAGTACTTC